This T cell receptor (beta chain) was documented in a study of CD8+ T cells in alopecia areata. About the research overall: Each day, treated patients took oral tofacitinib twice, at 5 to 10 mg per dose. Overall study results and limits: Across lesional scalp, and particularly alopecia totalis/universalis, clonality surpassed that of normal scalp.

RNA was isolated and reverse transcribed to cDNA, the sequencing template. Assay: immunoSEQ multiplex PCR; the TCRdb copy retains only in-frame clones and omits some. This sample has about 98,000 clones; nearly 45% occur once, and the top ten carry 0.79%. A note on this clone: Antigen specificity is unknown.

Collected material from alopecia areata patients comprised lesional scalp punch biopsies and peripheral blood. This CDR3 contains 17 residues. The germline V and J ends were trimmed by 0 bases and 0 bases, with 13 bases remaining between them. Germline V gene lookup returns CDR1 LGHNA and CDR2 YSLEER. This receptor was taken from a human donor with alopecia areata. The sequencing input was CD4+ T cells sorted from blood. The V gene is TRBV4-3, the J gene TRBJ2-3, with a weak D call TRBD2 (6 bases). CDR3 nucleotide sequence: TGCGCCAGCAGCCAAGATAGGGGCGGGGCGAGCACAGATACGCAGTATTTT. Translating gives CASSQDRGGASTDTQYF.